These T cell receptor beta chains were read from a single sample in a study of T cells after yellow fever vaccination. Each CDR3 protein is one row after TCRdb ran MiXCR on the 5' RACE reads. The sample records hundreds of thousands of distinct CDR3 sequences, over 9% being singletons. The starting material was PBMCs, obtained on the day of the yellow fever booster vaccination. The receptors come from a man in his thirties or forties who received the YFV17D yellow fever vaccine. Each CDR3 is given with its conserved first and last residue. The D gene is left open where the match is weak. Clone size, where shown, is once, few, many, or a class for clones that have expanded.

v_gene	j_gene	abundance	d_gene	len	CDR3aa	CDR3nt
TRBV9	TRBJ2-1	NA	NA	13	CASSVGTPNEQFF	TGTGCCAGCAGCGTAGGGACTCCCAATGAGCAGTTCTTC
TRBV5-5	TRBJ1-4	few	NA	15	CASSLVRGGGEKLFF	TGTGCCAGCAGCTTGGTTCGGGGCGGTGGAGAAAAACTGTTTTTT
TRBV12-3/TRBV12-4	TRBJ2-2	NA	TRBD2	14	CASLAGYLTGELFF	TGTGCCAGCCTAGCGGGATATCTCACCGGGGAGCTGTTTTTT
TRBV11-2	TRBJ2-1	few	TRBD2	20	CASSADALAGGPSSYNEQFF	TGTGCCAGCAGCGCAGACGCCCTAGCGGGAGGGCCGAGCTCCTACAATGAGCAGTTCTTC
TRBV9	TRBJ2-7	NA	TRBD2	13	CASTSGISGEQYF	TGTGCCAGCACTAGCGGGATTTCGGGCGAGCAGTACTTC
TRBV5-6	TRBJ2-5	NA	TRBD2	17	CASSLPQLAGGRETQYF	TGTGCCAGCAGCTTACCTCAACTAGCGGGAGGGAGAGAGACCCAGTACTTC
TRBV30	TRBJ2-1	NA	TRBD2	16	CAWTAGISGIRNEQFF	TGTGCCTGGACCGCAGGTATTAGCGGGATCAGGAATGAGCAGTTCTTC
TRBV27	TRBJ2-3	few	NA	16	CASRPLRTYNTDTQYF	TGTGCCAGCAGACCCCTTCGGACTTACAACACAGATACGCAGTATTTT
TRBV20-1	TRBJ2-5	NA	NA	15	CSARDYRSPKETQYF	TGCAGTGCTAGAGATTACCGGAGCCCAAAAGAGACCCAGTACTTC
TRBV7-2	TRBJ2-5	NA	NA	14	CASSQVGTMGTQYF	TGTGCCAGCAGCCAAGTAGGGACAATGGGGACCCAGTACTTC